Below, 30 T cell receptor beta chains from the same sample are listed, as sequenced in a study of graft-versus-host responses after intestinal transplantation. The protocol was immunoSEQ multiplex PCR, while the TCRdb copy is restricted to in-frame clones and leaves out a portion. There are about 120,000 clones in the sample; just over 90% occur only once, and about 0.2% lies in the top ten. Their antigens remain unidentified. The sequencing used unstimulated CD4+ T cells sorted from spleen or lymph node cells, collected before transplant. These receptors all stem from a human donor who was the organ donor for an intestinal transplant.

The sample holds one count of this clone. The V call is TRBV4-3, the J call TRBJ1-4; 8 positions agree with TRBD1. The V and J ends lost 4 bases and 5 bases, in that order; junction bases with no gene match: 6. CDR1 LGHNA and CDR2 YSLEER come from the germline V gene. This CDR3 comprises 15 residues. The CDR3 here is CASSPGQGSNEKLFF. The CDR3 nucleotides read TGCGCCAGCAGCCCCGGACAGGGTTCAAATGAAAAACTGTTTTTT.

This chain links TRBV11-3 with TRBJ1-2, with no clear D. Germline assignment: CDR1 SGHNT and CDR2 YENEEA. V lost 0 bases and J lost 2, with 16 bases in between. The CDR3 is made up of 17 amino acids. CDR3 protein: CASSLDSLGLPNYGYTF. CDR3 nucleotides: TGTGCCAGCAGCTTAGATTCTCTCGGGCTACCGAACTATGGCTACACCTTC.

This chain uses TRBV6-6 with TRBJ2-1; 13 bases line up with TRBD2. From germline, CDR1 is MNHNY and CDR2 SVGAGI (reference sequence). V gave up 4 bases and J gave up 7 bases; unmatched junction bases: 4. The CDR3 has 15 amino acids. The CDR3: CASSSGLAGFNEQFF. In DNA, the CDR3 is TGTGCCAGCAGTTCGGGACTAGCGGGATTTAATGAGCAGTTCTTC.

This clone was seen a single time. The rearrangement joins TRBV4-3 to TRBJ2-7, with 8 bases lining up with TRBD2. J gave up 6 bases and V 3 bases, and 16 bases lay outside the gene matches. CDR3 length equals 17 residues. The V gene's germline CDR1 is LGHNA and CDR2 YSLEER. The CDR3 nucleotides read TGCGCCAGCAGCCAGGGTGACCTAGCGGGCGAGCTTATCGAGCAGTACTTC. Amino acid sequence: CASSQGDLAGELIEQYF.

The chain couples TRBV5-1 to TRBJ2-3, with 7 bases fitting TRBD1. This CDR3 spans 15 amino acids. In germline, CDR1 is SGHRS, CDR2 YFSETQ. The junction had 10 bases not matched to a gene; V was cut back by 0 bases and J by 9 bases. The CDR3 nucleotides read TGCGCCAGCAGCTTGGCCAGCGCAGGGGGTAGCACGCAGTATTTT. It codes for CASSLASAGGSTQYF.

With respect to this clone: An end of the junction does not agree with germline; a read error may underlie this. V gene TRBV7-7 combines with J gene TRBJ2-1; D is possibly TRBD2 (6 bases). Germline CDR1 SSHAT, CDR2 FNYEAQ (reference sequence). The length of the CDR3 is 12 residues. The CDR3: CASSLDAGEQFF. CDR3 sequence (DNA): TGTGCTAGCAGCTTAGATGCGGGGGAGCAGTTCTTC.

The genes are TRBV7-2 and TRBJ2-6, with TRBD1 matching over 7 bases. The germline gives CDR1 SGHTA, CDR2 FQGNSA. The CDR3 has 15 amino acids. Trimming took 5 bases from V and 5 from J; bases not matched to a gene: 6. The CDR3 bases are TGTGCCAGCAGCGGCAGGGGGAAACGGGCCAACGTCCTGACTTTC. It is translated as CASSGRGKRANVLTF.

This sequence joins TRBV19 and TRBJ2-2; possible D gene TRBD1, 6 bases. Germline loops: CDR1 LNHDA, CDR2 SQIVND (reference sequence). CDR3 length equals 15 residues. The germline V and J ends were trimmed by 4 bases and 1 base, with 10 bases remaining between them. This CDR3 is CASSKDSENTGELFF. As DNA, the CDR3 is TGTGCCAGTAGTAAGGACAGCGAGAACACCGGGGAGCTGTTTTTT.

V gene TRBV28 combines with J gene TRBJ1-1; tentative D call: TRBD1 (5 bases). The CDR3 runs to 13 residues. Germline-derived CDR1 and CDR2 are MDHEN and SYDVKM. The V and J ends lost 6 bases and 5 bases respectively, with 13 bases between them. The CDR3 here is CASRRTGGTEAFF. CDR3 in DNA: TGTGCCAGCAGGCGGACGGGGGGGACTGAAGCTTTCTTT.

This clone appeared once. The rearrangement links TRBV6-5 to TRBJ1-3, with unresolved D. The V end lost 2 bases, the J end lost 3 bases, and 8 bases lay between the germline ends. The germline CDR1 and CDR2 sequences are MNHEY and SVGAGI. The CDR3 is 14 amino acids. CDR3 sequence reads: CASSYSKSGNTIYF. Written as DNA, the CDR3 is TGTGCCAGCAGTTACAGTAAGAGTGGAAACACCATATATTTT.

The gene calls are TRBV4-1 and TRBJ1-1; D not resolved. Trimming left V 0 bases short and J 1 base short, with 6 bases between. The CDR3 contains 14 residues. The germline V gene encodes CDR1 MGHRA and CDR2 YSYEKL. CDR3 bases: TGCGCCAGCAGCCAAGATCAAGGGAACACTGAAGCTTTCTTT. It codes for CASSQDQGNTEAFF.

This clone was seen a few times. The CDR3 sequence: CGGRASGNPGELFF. For the CDR3, the DNA is TGTGGGGGTCGGGCTAGCGGGAATCCCGGGGAGCTGTTTTTT. The chain combines TRBV6-6 with TRBJ2-2; 9 bases align to TRBD2. The CDR3 is made up of 14 amino acids. The germline CDR1 and CDR2 sequences are MNHNY and SVGAGI (reference sequence).

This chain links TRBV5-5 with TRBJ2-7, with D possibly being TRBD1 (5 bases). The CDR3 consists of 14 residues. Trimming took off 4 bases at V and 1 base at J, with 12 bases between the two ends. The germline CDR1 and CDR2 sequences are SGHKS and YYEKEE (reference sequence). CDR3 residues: CASSPDISSYEQYF. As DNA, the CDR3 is TGTGCCAGCAGCCCGGACATTTCTTCCTACGAGCAGTACTTC.

The CDR3 DNA reads as TGTGCCAGCAGCTTCGCTAGCGGGAGGCTAAACTACGAGCAGTACTTC. Protein product: CASSFASGRLNYEQYF. The chain employs TRBV7-9 and TRBJ2-7; 11 nucleotides line up with TRBD2. The CDR3 sequence is 16 residues long. V shed 3 bases and J 3 bases; nucleotides not matched to a gene: 7. CDR1 and CDR2 from the germline V gene are SEHNR and FQNEAQ (reference sequence). The full variable domain, with the rest looked up from reference TRBV7-9 and TRBJ2-7, is DTGVSQNPRHKITKRGQNVTFRCDPISEHNRLYWYRQTLGQGPEFLTYFQNEAQLEKSRLLSDRFSAERPKGSFSTLEIQRTEQGDSAMYLCASSFASGRLNYEQYFGPGTRLTVT.

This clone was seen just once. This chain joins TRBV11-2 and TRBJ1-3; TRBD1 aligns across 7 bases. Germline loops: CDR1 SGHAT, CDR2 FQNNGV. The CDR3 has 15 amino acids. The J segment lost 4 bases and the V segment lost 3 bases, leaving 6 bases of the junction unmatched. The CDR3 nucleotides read TGTGCCAGCAGCTTGACAGGGTCGCTGGGAAACACCATATATTTT. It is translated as CASSLTGSLGNTIYF.

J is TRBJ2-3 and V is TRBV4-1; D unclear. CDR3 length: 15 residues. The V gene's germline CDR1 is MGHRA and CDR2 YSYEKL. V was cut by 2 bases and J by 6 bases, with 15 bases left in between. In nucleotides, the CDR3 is TGCGCCAGCAGCCAAAGTCCTAGGGTTCCGGATACGCAGTATTTT. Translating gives CASSQSPRVPDTQYF.

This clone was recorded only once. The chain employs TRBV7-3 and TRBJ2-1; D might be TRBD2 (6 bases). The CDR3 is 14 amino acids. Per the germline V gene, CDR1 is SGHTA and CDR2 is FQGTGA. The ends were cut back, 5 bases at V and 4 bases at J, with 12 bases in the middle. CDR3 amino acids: CASSPGLPYNEQFF. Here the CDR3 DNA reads TGTGCCAGCAGCCCAGGACTACCTTACAATGAGCAGTTCTTC.

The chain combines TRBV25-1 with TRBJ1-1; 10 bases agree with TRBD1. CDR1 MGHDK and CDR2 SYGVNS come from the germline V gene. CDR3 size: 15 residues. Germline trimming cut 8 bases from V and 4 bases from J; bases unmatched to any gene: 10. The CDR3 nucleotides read TGTGCCAGCCAGGACAGGGGGGAGGGAATCACTGAAGCTTTCTTT. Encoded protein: CASQDRGEGITEAFF.

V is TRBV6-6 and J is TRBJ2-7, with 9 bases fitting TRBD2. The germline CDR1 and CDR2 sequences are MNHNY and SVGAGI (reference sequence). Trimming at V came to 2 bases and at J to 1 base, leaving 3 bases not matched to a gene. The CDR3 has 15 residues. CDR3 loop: CASSYAGGPSYEQYF. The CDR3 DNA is TGTGCCAGCAGTTACGCGGGAGGGCCATCCTACGAGCAGTACTTC.

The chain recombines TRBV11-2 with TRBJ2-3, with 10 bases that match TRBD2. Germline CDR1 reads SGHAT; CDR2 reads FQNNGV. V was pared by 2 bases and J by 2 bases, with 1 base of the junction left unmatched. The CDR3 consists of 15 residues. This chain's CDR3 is CASSLLAGATDTQYF. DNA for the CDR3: TGTGCCAGCAGCTTACTAGCGGGAGCCACAGATACGCAGTATTTT.

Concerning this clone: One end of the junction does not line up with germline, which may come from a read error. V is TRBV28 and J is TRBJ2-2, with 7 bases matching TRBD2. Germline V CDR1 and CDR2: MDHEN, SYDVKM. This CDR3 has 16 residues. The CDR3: CVSSGAEARGTGELFF. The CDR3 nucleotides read TGTGTCAGCAGCGGGGCAGAAGCGAGAGGGACCGGGGAGCTGTTTTTT.

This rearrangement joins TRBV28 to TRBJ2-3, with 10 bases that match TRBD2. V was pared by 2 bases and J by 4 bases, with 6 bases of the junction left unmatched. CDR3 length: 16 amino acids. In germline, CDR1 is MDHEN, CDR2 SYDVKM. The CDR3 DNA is TGTGCCAGCAGTTTAATCACTAGCGGGAAGGCAGATACGCAGTATTTT. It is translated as CASSLITSGKADTQYF.

This chain's CDR3 is CASRGTSGLSYNEQFF. The CDR3 nucleotides read TGTGCCAGCAGAGGGACTAGCGGCCTCTCCTACAATGAGCAGTTCTTC. This rearrangement joins TRBV2 to TRBJ2-1; 11 bases fit TRBD2. Looked up from germline, CDR1 is SNHLY and CDR2 is FYNNEI. V lost 6 bases, J lost 0 bases, and 4 bases stayed unmatched. CDR3 size: 16 residues. The full variable domain, in which reference TRBV2 and TRBJ2-1 provide the parts outside the CDR3, is EPEVTQTPSHQVTQMGQEVILRCVPISNHLYFYWYRQILGQKVEFLVSFYNNEISEKSEIFDDQFSVERPDGSNFTLKIRSTKLEDSAMYFCASRGTSGLSYNEQFFGPGTRLTVL.

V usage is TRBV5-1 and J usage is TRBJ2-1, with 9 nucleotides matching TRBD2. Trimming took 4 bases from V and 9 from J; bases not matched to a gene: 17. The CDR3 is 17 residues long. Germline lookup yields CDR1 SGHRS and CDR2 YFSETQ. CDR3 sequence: CASSPGLLAGEIGEQFF. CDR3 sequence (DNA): TGCGCCAGCAGCCCTGGTCTTTTAGCGGGAGAGATCGGTGAGCAGTTCTTC.

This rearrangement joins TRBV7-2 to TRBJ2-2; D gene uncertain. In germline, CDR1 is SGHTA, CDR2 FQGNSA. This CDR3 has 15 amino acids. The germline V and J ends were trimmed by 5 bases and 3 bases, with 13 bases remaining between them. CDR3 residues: CASSPEPLYTGELFF. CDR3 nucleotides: TGTGCCAGCAGCCCCGAGCCGTTATACACCGGGGAGCTGTTTTTT.

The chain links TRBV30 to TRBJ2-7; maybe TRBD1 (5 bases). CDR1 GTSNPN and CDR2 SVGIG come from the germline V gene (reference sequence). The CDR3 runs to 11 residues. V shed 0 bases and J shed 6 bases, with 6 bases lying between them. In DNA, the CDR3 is TGTGCCTGGAGTGTAAGGGGCGAGCAGTACTTC. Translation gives CAWSVRGEQYF.

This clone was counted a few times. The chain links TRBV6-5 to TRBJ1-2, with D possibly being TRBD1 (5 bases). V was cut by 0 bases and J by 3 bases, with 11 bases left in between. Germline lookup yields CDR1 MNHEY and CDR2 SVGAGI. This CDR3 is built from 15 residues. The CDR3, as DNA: TGTGCCAGCAGTTACTCGGGGGGAAACGACTATGGCTACACCTTC. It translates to CASSYSGGNDYGYTF.

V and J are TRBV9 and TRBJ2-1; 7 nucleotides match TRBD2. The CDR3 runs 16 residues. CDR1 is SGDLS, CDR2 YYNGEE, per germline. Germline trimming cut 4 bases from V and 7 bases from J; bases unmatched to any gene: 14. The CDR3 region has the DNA TGTGCCAGCAGCCCAAGGACTGGGGGGGGTCGGAATGAGCAGTTCTTC. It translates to CASSPRTGGGRNEQFF.

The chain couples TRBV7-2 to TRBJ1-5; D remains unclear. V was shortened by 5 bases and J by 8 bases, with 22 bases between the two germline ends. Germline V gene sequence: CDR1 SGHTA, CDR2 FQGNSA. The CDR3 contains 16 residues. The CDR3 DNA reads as TGTGCCAGCAGCAATCGGGTATCAGGCCCCGCGGAGCCCCAGCATTTT. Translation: CASSNRVSGPAEPQHF.

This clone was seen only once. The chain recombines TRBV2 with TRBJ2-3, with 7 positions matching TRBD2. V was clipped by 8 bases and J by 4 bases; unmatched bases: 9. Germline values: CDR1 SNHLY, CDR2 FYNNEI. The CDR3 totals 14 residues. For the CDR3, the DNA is TGTGCCAGCCGGAGGACTAGATCATCAGATACGCAGTATTTT. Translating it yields CASRRTRSSDTQYF.